One sample yielded the 29 T cell receptor beta chains listed below, sequenced in a study of T cell responses to AZD1222 COVID-19 vaccine. Sequenced by immunoSEQ multiplex PCR; TCRdb stores in-frame clones only, minus some. The sample records 140,000 to 150,000 clones, approximately 91% being singletons. The sample consisted of peripheral blood, taken 28 days after the second dose of the MenACWY control vaccine. The receptors come from an adult who received the MenACWY meningococcal vaccine as a control.

Worth noting for this clone: Different DNA sequences within this sample yield the same CDR3. The V and J genes are TRBV7-2 and TRBJ1-6, with 7 bases that match TRBD1. V lost 5 bases, J lost 6 bases, and 4 bases stayed unmatched. Germline CDR1 SGHTA, CDR2 FQGNSA. CDR3 length: 14 amino acids. The CDR3: CASSLGQINSPLHF. DNA of the CDR3: TGTGCCAGCAGCCTGGGACAGATTAATTCACCCCTCCACTTT. Complete variable domain (other parts from reference TRBV7-2 and TRBJ1-6): GAGVSQSPSNKVTEKGKDVELRCDPISGHTALYWYRQSLGQGLEFLIYFQGNSAPDKSGLPSDRFSAERTGGSVSTLTIQRTQQEDSAVYLCASSLGQINSPLHFGNGTRLTVT.

This clone has only one observation. The chain links TRBV11-1 to TRBJ1-2; unclear D gene. V lost 5 bases to trimming and J lost 8 bases, with 15 bases between them. CDR1 and CDR2 from the germline V gene are SGHAT and FQDESV (reference sequence). This CDR3 has 13 residues. The CDR3 DNA reads as TGTGCCAGCAGCCCCGGAAAAGGACGAGGCTACACCTTC. Its translation: CASSPGKGRGYTF.

The genes are TRBV28 and TRBJ2-3, with a weak D call TRBD2 (5 bases). Per germline, CDR1 MDHEN and CDR2 SYDVKM. The V gene lost 3 bases and the J gene lost 4 bases, with 14 bases spanning the gap. The CDR3 consists of 15 residues. The CDR3 region is CASSFRADGADTQYF. The CDR3, as DNA: TGTGCCAGCAGTTTTCGGGCAGACGGGGCAGATACGCAGTATTTT.

The chain combines TRBV5-4 with TRBJ2-7; 12 bases match TRBD2. Trimming removed 1 base from V and 5 bases from J; junction bases left unmatched: 4. The germline CDR1 and CDR2 sequences are SGHNT and YYREEE (reference sequence). The CDR3 is 15 amino acids. CDR3 in amino acids: CASSLSSGGVNEQYF. The CDR3 nucleotides are TGTGCCAGCAGCTTGTCTAGCGGGGGGGTTAACGAGCAGTACTTC.

The rearrangement links TRBV19 to TRBJ1-1, with D possibly TRBD1 on 6 matching bases. The V gene's germline CDR1 is LNHDA and CDR2 SQIVND (reference sequence). V was pared by 7 bases and J by 1 base, with 10 bases between. This CDR3 comprises 13 residues. CDR3 sequence: CASIGQTNTEAFF. The CDR3 nucleotides are TGTGCCAGTATAGGACAGACGAACACTGAAGCTTTCTTT.

The V gene is TRBV4-2, the J gene TRBJ2-3; 12 positions agree with TRBD2. In germline, CDR1 is LGHNA, CDR2 YNFKEQ. This CDR3 has 16 residues. V gave up 0 bases and J gave up 4 bases; unmatched junction bases: 2. The CDR3 DNA is TGTGCCAGCAGCCAAGATCTAGCGGGAGGGCCAGATACGCAGTATTTT. Protein: CASSQDLAGGPDTQYF.

The chain combines TRBV18 with TRBJ1-1; no clear D. The CDR3 covers 13 residues. Trimming took 8 bases from V and 1 from J, leaving 11 bases between them. Germline V gives CDR1 KGHSH, CDR2 LQKENI. This chain's CDR3 is CASTLNGNTEAFF. CDR3 nucleotides: TGTGCCAGCACCCTTAACGGGAACACTGAAGCTTTCTTT.

V and J are TRBV5-1 and TRBJ2-3; D unclear. The CDR3 runs to 15 residues. With 4 bases removed from V and 0 bases from J, the gap between germline ends came to 12 bases. From germline, CDR1 is SGHRS and CDR2 YFSETQ. The CDR3 bases are TGCGCCAGCAGCCCGCTGACGGATAGCACAGATACGCAGTATTTT. Translating gives CASSPLTDSTDTQYF.

J is TRBJ1-6 and V is TRBV2; D call uncertain. This CDR3 contains 14 residues. In germline, CDR1 is SNHLY, CDR2 FYNNEI. V gave up 5 bases and J gave up 7 bases, with 12 bases separating them. The CDR3 nucleotides are TGTGCCAGCAGTAGTGAAACTCGAAATTCACCCCTCCACTTT. Protein product: CASSSETRNSPLHF.

Here the CDR3 DNA reads TGCGCCAGCAGCCAAGAGTCGGGACAGAACTATGGCTACACCTTC. It translates to CASSQESGQNYGYTF. The V gene is TRBV4-3, the J gene TRBJ1-2; 7 nucleotides match TRBD1. Per germline, CDR1 LGHNA and CDR2 YSLEER. This CDR3 region has 15 residues. Trimming at V came to 0 bases and at J to 2 bases, leaving 3 bases not matched to a gene.

J is TRBJ2-1 and V is TRBV19, with TRBD2 matching 7 bases. The CDR3 has 16 residues. Germline V gene data show CDR1 as LNHDA and CDR2 as SQIVND (reference sequence). The J segment lost 4 bases and the V segment lost 3 bases, leaving 9 bases of the junction unmatched. The CDR3 here is CASSILWREFYNEQFF. DNA of the CDR3: TGTGCCAGTAGTATCCTCTGGCGGGAGTTTTACAATGAGCAGTTCTTC. Full variable domain (missing parts from reference TRBV19 and TRBJ2-1): DGGITQSPKYLFRKEGQNVTLSCEQNLNHDAMYWYRQDPGQGLRLIYYSQIVNDFQKGDIAEGYSVSREKKESFPLTVTSAQKNPTAFYLCASSILWREFYNEQFFGPGTRLTVL.

The gene calls are TRBV11-3 and TRBJ2-7; perhaps TRBD2 as D (5 bases). CDR1 and CDR2 (germline): SGHNT, YENEEA. CDR3 length equals 13 residues. The V end was cut by 4 bases, the J end by 3 bases, with 10 bases between. CDR3 DNA sequence: TGTGCCAGCAGCTCCTACCGGGACTACGAGCAGTACTTC. Protein: CASSSYRDYEQYF.

The V and J genes are TRBV18 and TRBJ2-2; D might be TRBD1 (5 bases). CDR3 length equals 15 residues. Germline V gives CDR1 KGHSH, CDR2 LQKENI. V was trimmed by 3 bases and J by 5 bases, leaving 13 bases between them. DNA of the CDR3: TGTGCCAGCTCACCGGACACTTATGGAACCGGGGAGCTGTTTTTT. Translating gives CASSPDTYGTGELFF.

V is TRBV4-1 and J is TRBJ2-7, with D uncertain. This CDR3 spans 16 amino acids. The germline gives CDR1 MGHRA, CDR2 YSYEKL. V gave up 1 base and J gave up 5 bases, with 18 bases separating them. DNA of the CDR3: TGCGCCAGCAGCCAAGTTAATCTGGTACAGAAGGACGAGCAGTACTTC. Its translation is CASSQVNLVQKDEQYF.

The CDR3 sequence: CAAARRGLSGDTQYF. The CDR3 region has the DNA TGTGCCGCAGCACGCAGGGGGTTATCTGGAGATACGCAGTATTTT. The rearrangement joins TRBV5-4 to TRBJ2-3, with 7 bases aligning to TRBD1. The J segment lost 5 bases and the V segment lost 10 bases, leaving 16 bases of the junction unmatched. The CDR3 consists of 15 residues. Germline-derived CDR1 and CDR2 are SGHNT and YYREEE (reference sequence).

This chain connects TRBV6-1 to TRBJ2-7; a weak D match, TRBD2 (6 bases). The V and J ends lost 5 bases and 1 base respectively, with 12 bases between them. CDR1 and CDR2 from the germline V gene are MNHNS and SASEGT. This CDR3 contains 14 residues. CDR3 DNA sequence: TGTGCCAGCAGTTTCCGGGACTTTTCCTACGAGCAGTACTTC. Translation: CASSFRDFSYEQYF.

The genes are TRBV4-2 and TRBJ1-2, with D perhaps matching TRBD1 (6 bases). Germline V gives CDR1 LGHNA, CDR2 YNFKEQ. The CDR3 sequence is 15 residues long. Trimming pared 3 bases from V and 2 bases from J, leaving 13 bases between. The CDR3 loop is CASSQGGTSNYGYTF. CDR3 nucleotides: TGTGCCAGCAGCCAGGGGGGGACATCAAACTATGGCTACACCTTC.

As for this clone: A read error may produce the germline difference seen at one junction end. This chain connects TRBV20-1 to TRBJ2-7; TRBD2 aligns across 12 bases. The V gene's germline CDR1 is DFQATT and CDR2 SNEGSKA (reference sequence). This CDR3 contains 11 residues. In DNA form, the CDR3 reads TGCAGTGCGGAACTAGCGGGGGGCATGAACTTC. Its protein product is CSAELAGGMNF.

V usage is TRBV6-2 or TRBV6-3 and J usage is TRBJ1-4; the D gene is possibly TRBD1 (6 bases). CDR1 is MNHEY, CDR2 SVGEGT, per germline. Trimming pared 3 bases from V and 7 bases from J, leaving 12 bases between. The CDR3 contains 14 residues. Here the CDR3 DNA reads TGTGCCAGCAGTTATACGGGACAAAGTGAAAAACTGTTTTTT. It translates to CASSYTGQSEKLFF.

V gene TRBV5-5 combines with J gene TRBJ2-5; a weak D match, TRBD1 (5 bases). V was clipped by 1 base and J by 5 bases, with 12 bases between them. The CDR3 extends over 14 amino acids. The germline V gene has CDR1 SGHKS and CDR2 YYEKEE (reference sequence). The CDR3 loop is CASSLPGSVETQYF. The CDR3 DNA reads as TGTGCCAGCAGCTTGCCAGGGTCGGTGGAGACCCAGTACTTC.

This rearrangement joins TRBV4-3 to TRBJ2-7; D not resolved. The CDR3 covers 15 residues. CDR1 and CDR2 (germline): LGHNA, YSLEER. The V and J ends lost 0 bases and 0 bases respectively, with 9 bases between them. CDR3 region: CASSQDYTASYEQYF. CDR3 bases: TGCGCCAGCAGCCAAGATTATACGGCCTCCTACGAGCAGTACTTC.

The chain recombines TRBV4-2 with TRBJ1-6; D might be TRBD1 (5 bases). The V and J ends lost 0 bases and 9 bases respectively, with 15 bases between them. The CDR3 contains 16 residues. Germline V gives CDR1 LGHNA, CDR2 YNFKEQ. As DNA, the CDR3 is TGTGCCAGCAGCCAAGATTTCAAGGACATCTCTTCACCCCTCCACTTT. It specifies CASSQDFKDISSPLHF.

The chain employs TRBV10-3 and TRBJ1-2, with a weak D call TRBD1 (6 bases). CDR1 is ENHRY, CDR2 SYGVKD, per germline. V lost 6 bases, J lost 7 bases, and 9 bases lay in between. This CDR3 comprises 11 residues. The CDR3 sequence: CAISHRVGYTF. The CDR3, as DNA: TGTGCCATCAGCCACAGGGTTGGCTACACCTTC.

V and J are TRBV2 and TRBJ2-5, with 8 bases aligning to TRBD2. The CDR3 is 15 residues long. Germline values: CDR1 SNHLY, CDR2 FYNNEI. Trimming cost V 3 bases and J 2 bases; bases outside gene matches: 5. The CDR3 bases are TGTGCCAGCAGTGAGGCGGGGGGACTTCAAGAGACCCAGTACTTC. Amino acid sequence: CASSEAGGLQETQYF.

In this sample, this clone turned up once. The chain employs TRBV2 and TRBJ2-3; D might be TRBD2 (5 bases). The germline V and J ends were trimmed by 8 bases and 2 bases, with 11 bases remaining between them. Germline values: CDR1 SNHLY, CDR2 FYNNEI. The CDR3 consists of 13 residues. For the CDR3, the DNA is TGTGCCAGCTCCGGGGAGATCACAGATACGCAGTATTTT. Protein sequence: CASSGEITDTQYF.

The chain couples TRBV28 to TRBJ2-5, with TRBD1 as a possible D gene (5 bases). V lost 5 bases and J lost 4, with 17 bases in between. The CDR3 spans 15 residues. From germline, CDR1 is MDHEN and CDR2 SYDVKM. CDR3: CASSTIAGQGETQYF. Written as DNA, the CDR3 is TGTGCCAGCAGTACCATCGCAGGGCAGGGAGAGACCCAGTACTTC.

This clone is medium-sized (0.01 to 0.1%). The chain employs TRBV5-1 and TRBJ1-2; 8 nucleotides agree with TRBD1. The V and J ends lost 0 bases and 6 bases, in that order; junction bases with no gene match: 4. CDR1 and CDR2 from the germline V gene are SGHRS and YFSETQ. CDR3 length equals 14 residues. The CDR3 DNA reads TGCGCCAGCAGCTTGGCCGGACAGGGAGATGGCTACACCTTC. Its translation is CASSLAGQGDGYTF.

This chain uses TRBV12-3 or TRBV12-4 with TRBJ1-1, with D uncertain. This CDR3 is 13 amino acids long. Trimming removed 1 base from V and 1 base from J, with 4 bases in between. In nucleotides, the CDR3 is TGTGCCAGCAGTTTAGTAGGGAACACTGAAGCTTTCTTT. It is translated as CASSLVGNTEAFF.

The chain carries TRBV11-3 and TRBJ1-1; perhaps TRBD1 as D (5 bases). V lost 5 bases, J lost 4 bases, and 8 bases lay in between. The CDR3 spans 12 residues. The germline gives CDR1 SGHNT, CDR2 YENEEA. The CDR3 DNA follows: TGTGCCAGCAGCGCCGGGGGCACTGAAGCTTTCTTT. This translates into CASSAGGTEAFF.